The 13 T cell receptor beta chains below were found in one sample sequenced in a study of blood T cell repertoires in COVID-19. Here immunoSEQ multiplex PCR was the method, and the copy in TCRdb shows in-frame clones only, minus some. Of approximately 240,000 clones listed, approximately 86% are singletons. What was sequenced was peripheral blood. Every receptor here comes from a woman aged 55-75 years with active or convalescent COVID-19.

The V gene is TRBV5-1, the J gene TRBJ1-5; D is ambiguous. Trimming left V 6 bases short and J 2 bases short, with 12 bases between. Germline assignment: CDR1 SGHRS and CDR2 YFSETQ. This CDR3 comprises 14 residues. The CDR3 is CASKEGSGNQPQHF. CDR3 DNA: TGCGCCAGCAAGGAGGGAAGCGGCAATCAGCCCCAGCATTTT.

This clone appeared a single time. This chain links TRBV10-3 with TRBJ1-2; D remains ambiguous. The length of the CDR3 is 11 residues. Germline V gives CDR1 ENHRY, CDR2 SYGVKD. Trimming left V 4 bases short and J 4 bases short, with 4 bases between. The CDR3 nucleotides are TGTGCCATCAGTGGTATCTATGGCTACACCTTC. Its protein is CAISGIYGYTF.

The J gene is TRBJ1-1, the V gene TRBV5-1, with unresolved D. V was pared by 0 bases and J by 4 bases, with 13 bases between. CDR3 length equals 15 residues. The germline V gene has CDR1 SGHRS and CDR2 YFSETQ. The CDR3 nucleotides read TGCGCCAGCAGCTTGGGGGCAAGCCCGCCCACTGAAGCTTTCTTT. The encoded protein is CASSLGASPPTEAFF.

V is TRBV6-5 and J is TRBJ2-4; no definite D call. The CDR3 loop spans 15 amino acids. Trimming shortened V by 0 bases and J by 0 bases, and 6 bases separated the two germline ends. The V gene's germline CDR1 is MNHEY and CDR2 SVGAGI. The CDR3 sequence is CASSYSRVAKNIQYF. The CDR3 nucleotides are TGTGCCAGCAGTTACTCCCGGGTAGCCAAAAACATTCAGTACTTC.

The chain recombines TRBV7-2 with TRBJ2-2, with D uncertain. Germline loops: CDR1 SGHTA, CDR2 FQGNSA. V was clipped by 1 base and J by 3 bases, with 3 bases between them. This CDR3 contains 13 residues. In nucleotides, the CDR3 is TGTGCCAGCAGCTTAGGAGACACCGGGGAGCTGTTTTTT. Its protein is CASSLGDTGELFF.

This rearrangement joins TRBV7-6 to TRBJ2-1; possibly TRBD1 for D (5 bases). The V gene's germline CDR1 is SGHVS and CDR2 FNYEAQ. Trimming left V 3 bases short and J 4 bases short, with 7 bases between. The CDR3 is 13 amino acids. The CDR3 region has the DNA TGTGCCAGCAGCTTGGACATTTACAATGAGCAGTTCTTC. This codes for CASSLDIYNEQFF. Full variable domain (remainder filled in from reference TRBV7-6 and TRBJ2-1): GAGVSQSPRYKVTKRGQDVALRCDPISGHVSLYWYRQALGQGPEFLTYFNYEAQQDKSGLPNDRFSAERPEGSISTLTIQRTEQRDSAMYRCASSLDIYNEQFFGPGTRLTVL.

The chain uses TRBV18 and TRBJ1-1; 9 positions agree with TRBD1. V was pared by 6 bases and J by 4 bases, with 6 bases of the junction left unmatched. CDR1 and CDR2 from the germline V gene are KGHSH and LQKENI. There are 14 residues in the CDR3. CDR3 sequence (DNA): TGTGCCAGCTCCCTCGGGACAGGGATCACTGAAGCTTTCTTT. Residues: CASSLGTGITEAFF.

The chain is built from TRBV14 and TRBJ2-7; D remains unclear. With 3 bases removed from V and 5 bases from J, the gap between germline ends came to 11 bases. CDR1 SGHDN and CDR2 FVKESK come from the germline V gene. The CDR3 consists of 13 residues. In DNA form, the CDR3 reads TGTGCCAGCAGCCATCCCCCTCCCCACGAGCAGTACTTC. This sequence encodes CASSHPPPHEQYF.

The chain combines TRBV10-3 with TRBJ2-3, with 8 bases matching TRBD2. The junction had 6 bases not matched to a gene; V was cut back by 5 bases and J by 2 bases. The CDR3 runs 15 residues. Germline V gene data show CDR1 as ENHRY and CDR2 as SYGVKD. Here the CDR3 DNA reads TGTGCCATCAGTCCCCAACTAGCGGCCACAGATACGCAGTATTTT. Protein sequence: CAISPQLAATDTQYF.

This clone turned up a few times. The rearrangement joins TRBV24-1 to TRBJ2-1, with 9 bases aligning to TRBD1. Losses at the gene ends were 3 bases for V and 3 bases for J; bases not matched to a gene: 8. This CDR3 has 17 amino acids. The V gene's germline CDR1 is KGHDR and CDR2 SFDVKD. The CDR3 loop reads CATSDANPGQGYNEQFF. In DNA form, the CDR3 reads TGTGCCACCAGTGATGCTAATCCGGGACAGGGCTACAATGAGCAGTTCTTC.

The chain couples TRBV12-3 or TRBV12-4 to TRBJ1-4, with D unresolved. The CDR3 covers 12 residues. Trimming left V 3 bases short and J 5 bases short, with 4 bases between. The CDR3 sequence is CASSFQNEKLFF. The CDR3 DNA is TGTGCCAGCAGTTTTCAGAATGAAAAACTGTTTTTT.

This clone was counted once. This sequence joins TRBV13 and TRBJ1-2, with D possibly TRBD1 on 5 matching bases. V shed 5 bases and J shed 4 bases, with 11 bases lying between them. Germline V gene data show CDR1 as PRHDT and CDR2 as FYEKMQ (reference sequence). This CDR3 is 13 amino acids long. CDR3 sequence: CASSLYDSYGYTF. CDR3 DNA sequence: TGTGCCAGCAGCCTTTATGACAGCTATGGCTACACCTTC.

This clone has a count of ten or more. This chain joins TRBV7-9 and TRBJ2-5, with D tentatively TRBD1 (7 bases). Germline V CDR1 and CDR2: SEHNR, FQNEAQ (reference sequence). Trimming stripped 4 bases from V and 4 bases from J, with 16 bases between. The CDR3 totals 15 residues. The CDR3 spells CASSSNGGGGETQYF. The CDR3 DNA is TGTGCCAGCAGCTCAAACGGAGGGGGCGGAGAGACCCAGTACTTC.